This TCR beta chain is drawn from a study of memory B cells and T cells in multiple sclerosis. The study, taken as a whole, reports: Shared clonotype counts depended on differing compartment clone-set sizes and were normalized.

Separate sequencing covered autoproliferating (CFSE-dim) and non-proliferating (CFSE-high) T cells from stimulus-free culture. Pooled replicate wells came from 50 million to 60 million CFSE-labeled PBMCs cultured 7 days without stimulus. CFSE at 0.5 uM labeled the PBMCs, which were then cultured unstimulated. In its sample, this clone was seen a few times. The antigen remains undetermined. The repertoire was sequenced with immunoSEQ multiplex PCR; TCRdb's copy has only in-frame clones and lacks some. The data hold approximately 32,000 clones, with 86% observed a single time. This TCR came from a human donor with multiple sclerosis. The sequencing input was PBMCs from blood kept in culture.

The CDR3 DNA follows: TGTGCCAGCAGCGTGGGGAGGTATGGCTACACCTTC. Its protein product is CASSVGRYGYTF. The chain employs TRBV9 and TRBJ1-2; no firm D call. The CDR3 is made up of 12 amino acids. The ends were cut back, 2 bases at V and 5 bases at J, with 7 bases in the middle. CDR1 is SGDLS and CDR2 is YYNGEE in the germline V gene.